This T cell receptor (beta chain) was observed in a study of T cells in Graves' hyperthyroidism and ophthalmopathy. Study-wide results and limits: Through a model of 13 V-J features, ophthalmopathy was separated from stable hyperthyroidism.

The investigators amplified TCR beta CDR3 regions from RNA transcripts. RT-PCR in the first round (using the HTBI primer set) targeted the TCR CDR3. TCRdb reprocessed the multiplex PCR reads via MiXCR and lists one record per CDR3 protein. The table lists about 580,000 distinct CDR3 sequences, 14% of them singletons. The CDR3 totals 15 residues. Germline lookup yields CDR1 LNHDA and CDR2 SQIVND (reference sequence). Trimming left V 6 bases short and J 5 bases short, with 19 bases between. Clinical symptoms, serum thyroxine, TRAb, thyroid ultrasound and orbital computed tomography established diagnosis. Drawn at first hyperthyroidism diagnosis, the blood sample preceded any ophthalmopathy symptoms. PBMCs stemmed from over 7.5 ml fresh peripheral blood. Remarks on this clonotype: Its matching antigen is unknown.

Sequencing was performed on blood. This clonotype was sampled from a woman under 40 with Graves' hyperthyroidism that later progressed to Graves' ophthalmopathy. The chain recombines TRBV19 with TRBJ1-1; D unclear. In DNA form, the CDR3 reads TGTGCCAGTAGCACCAAGGGCGAGTGGCGGACTGAAGCTTTCTTT. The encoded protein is CASSTKGEWRTEAFF.